This T cell receptor (beta chain) was retrieved from a study of shared clonotypes between healthy human individuals. TCRdb keeps only in-frame clones here, not all; method: immunoSEQ multiplex PCR. The sample yields some 2.1 million clones, 85% to 95% seen once. Concerning this clone itself: Additional DNA sequences in this sample encode the identical CDR3.

Sequenced input: naive CD4+ T cells sorted from blood. Subset of the sample: CD45RA+ positively selected. This TCR came from a man in his late teens or twenties in good health.

The CDR3 sequence: CASSGGLAGGTDTQYF. As DNA, the CDR3 is TGCGCCAGCAGCGGGGGACTAGCGGGAGGCACAGATACGCAGTATTTT. The chain couples TRBV5-1 to TRBJ2-3; 14 nucleotides match TRBD2. V dropped 4 bases and J dropped 1; count of bases not matched to a gene: 2. The CDR3 is 16 amino acids. The germline CDR1 and CDR2 sequences are SGHRS and YFSETQ.